This T cell receptor (beta chain) stems from a study of graft-versus-host responses after intestinal transplantation. Study-wide background: Every transplant recipient was induced with anti-thymocyte globulin, then maintained on tacrolimus and steroids for around 3 years.

TCRdb's copy holds only in-frame clones and misses some; the assay was immunoSEQ multiplex PCR. The sample holds about 71,000 clones, 90% seen once. For this clone: Its specificity is unknown.

V lost 1 base to trimming and J lost 7 bases; unmatched junction nucleotides: 20. The germline CDR1 and CDR2 sequences are SGDLS and YYNGEE. This CDR3 is built from 19 residues. This sequence was found in a human donor who received an intestinal transplant. This rearrangement joins TRBV9 to TRBJ1-1; 9 nucleotides line up with TRBD1. Here the sequenced sample was unstimulated CD8+ T cells sorted from spleen or lymph node cells, taken before intestinal transplant. Here the CDR3 reads CASSVNPRGQGSKMGEAFF. CDR3 nucleotide sequence: TGTGCCAGCAGCGTAAACCCCCGGGGACAGGGATCAAAGATGGGTGAAGCTTTCTTT.